A single sample gave rise to the 21 T cell receptor beta chains below, sequenced in a study of blood T cell repertoires in COVID-19 (dated by TCRdb to 2020 to 2022). The library was obtained by the immunoSEQ multiplex PCR assay. Sourced from immuneACCESS, this table was stored by TCRdb with only in-frame sequences that have V and J called. A share of the clones is absent; for the studies checked, an unresolved V gene accounts for under half, and the remainder has no known explanation. Here the sample has around 150,000 clones; around four fifths occur a single time. Roughly 6.2% of the sample rests with the top ten. Material: PBMCs or T cells enriched from blood (not recorded which). Every receptor here comes from a woman aged 35 to 49 who had recovered from COVID-19.

This clone was detected many times. The chain recombines TRBV11-2 with TRBJ2-7; 11 nucleotides align to TRBD1. The ends lost 1 base at V and 1 base at J; junction bases unmatched: 9. Germline CDR1 and CDR2: SGHAT and FQNNGV. This CDR3 region has 18 residues. CDR3 coding DNA: TGTGCCAGCAGCTTAGTGGCGGGGGGACAGGGGGAATCCTACGAGCAGTACTTC. Protein: CASSLVAGGQGESYEQYF.

This clone was recorded a few times. The chain combines TRBV7-3 with TRBJ2-1, with 12 bases aligning to TRBD2. Looked up from germline, CDR1 is SGHTA and CDR2 is FQGTGA. The CDR3 runs to 15 residues. V shed 2 bases and J 7 bases; nucleotides not matched to a gene: 3. The CDR3 protein is CASSLSSGRGNEQFF. CDR3 coding DNA: TGTGCCAGCAGCTTATCTAGCGGGAGGGGTAATGAGCAGTTCTTC.

In this sample, this clone turned up once. The V and J genes are TRBV18 and TRBJ1-2; the D is unclear. The CDR3 has 16 amino acids. Deletions cut 3 bases from V and 4 bases from J, with 18 bases between. Germline assignment: CDR1 KGHSH and CDR2 LQKENI. CDR3 sequence reads: CASSPDAGSPAYGYTF. CDR3 DNA sequence: TGTGCCAGCTCACCGGACGCGGGGTCACCGGCCTATGGCTACACCTTC.

This clone was found once. V is TRBV5-1 and J is TRBJ2-1; 10 bases fit TRBD2. Per the germline V gene, CDR1 is SGHRS and CDR2 is YFSETQ. The V segment lost 1 base and the J segment 5 bases; nucleotides outside the gene matches: 3. This CDR3 spans 15 amino acids. The CDR3 nucleotides are TGCGCCAGCAGCTTGACTAGCGGGGAGGACAATGAGCAGTTCTTC. The encoded protein is CASSLTSGEDNEQFF.

The rearrangement links TRBV5-4 to TRBJ1-1; D might be TRBD1 (6 bases). The CDR3 contains 15 residues. The germline CDR1 and CDR2 sequences are SGHNT and YYREEE (reference sequence). The germline V and J ends were trimmed by 0 bases and 2 bases, with 11 bases remaining between them. CDR3 sequence: CASSLAPGENTEAFF. The CDR3 DNA reads TGTGCCAGCAGCTTGGCACCAGGGGAAAACACTGAAGCTTTCTTT. Drawing the rest from reference TRBV5-4 and TRBJ1-1, the complete variable domain is ETGVTQSPTHLIKTRGQQVTLRCSSQSGHNTVSWYQQALGQGPQFIFQYYREEENGRGNFPPRFSGLQFPNYSSELNVNALELDDSALYLCASSLAPGENTEAFFGQGTRLTVV.

This clone showed up just a few times. The chain joins TRBV5-5 to TRBJ1-5, with 9 nucleotides matching TRBD1. The junction had 3 bases not matched to a gene; V was cut back by 2 bases and J by 0 bases. The CDR3 extends over 16 amino acids. CDR1 is SGHKS, CDR2 YYEKEE, per germline (reference sequence). Written as DNA, the CDR3 is TGTGCCAGCAGCTTTAGGGACAGGGATAGCAATCAGCCCCAGCATTTT. Its protein is CASSFRDRDSNQPQHF.

The rearrangement links TRBV13 to TRBJ2-1, with 9 bases matching TRBD2. The CDR3 sequence is 14 residues long. Unmatched junction bases numbered 8, after V lost 4 bases and J lost 10 bases. Germline V gene lookup returns CDR1 PRHDT and CDR2 FYEKMQ (reference sequence). The CDR3 loop reads CASSSWTSEREQFF. DNA for the CDR3: TGTGCCAGCAGCTCCTGGACTAGCGAGAGGGAGCAGTTCTTC. The full variable domain, completed using reference TRBV13 and TRBJ2-1, is AAGVIQSPRHLIKEKRETATLKCYPIPRHDTVYWYQQGPGQDPQFLISFYEKMQSDKGSIPDRFSAQQFSDYHSELNMSSLELGDSALYFCASSSWTSEREQFFGPGTRLTVL.

The rearrangement links TRBV5-1 to TRBJ1-2, with 7 bases lining up with TRBD1. The V gene end was trimmed by 2 bases and the J gene end by 7 bases; junction bases not matched to a gene: 5. This CDR3 has 13 amino acids. CDR1 is SGHRS and CDR2 is YFSETQ in the germline V gene. CDR3 DNA: TGCGCCAGCAGCTTAGATACAGGGGTTGGCTACACCTTC. Translation gives CASSLDTGVGYTF.

The J gene is TRBJ1-1, the V gene TRBV5-1; D unresolved. CDR1 is SGHRS and CDR2 is YFSETQ in the germline V gene. Trimming pared 4 bases from V and 3 bases from J, leaving 10 bases between. The CDR3 contains 13 residues. This CDR3 is CASSRLDDTEAFF. CDR3 coding DNA: TGCGCCAGCAGCCGATTAGATGACACTGAAGCTTTCTTT.

In this sample, this clone turned up a few times. This chain connects TRBV6-5 to TRBJ1-1; TRBD1 aligns across 9 bases. Losses at the gene ends were 6 bases for V and 4 bases for J; bases not matched to a gene: 9. The CDR3 extends over 15 amino acids. Looked up from germline, CDR1 is MNHEY and CDR2 is SVGAGI. The CDR3, as DNA: TGTGCCAGCAGAAACACCGGGACAGGGTTCACTGAAGCTTTCTTT. Its protein is CASRNTGTGFTEAFF.

The rearrangement uses TRBV30 and TRBJ1-1, with D possibly matching TRBD1 (6 bases). The CDR3 loop spans 14 amino acids. Per germline, CDR1 GTSNPN and CDR2 SVGIG (reference sequence). Trimming stripped 4 bases from V and 2 bases from J, with 14 bases between. The DNA of the CDR3 is TGTGCCTGGAATCCGGGGGGCCCCAACACTGAAGCTTTCTTT. It yields the protein CAWNPGGPNTEAFF.

V gene TRBV11-3 combines with J gene TRBJ2-2; D possibly corresponds to TRBD2 (7 bases). With 5 bases removed from V and 0 bases from J, the gap between germline ends came to 19 bases. The CDR3 is made up of 18 amino acids. CDR1 and CDR2 from the germline V gene are SGHNT and YENEEA. The CDR3 nucleotides read TGTGCCAGCAGCACGCCCGCGGGGGCGGCATCGAACACCGGGGAGCTGTTTTTT. This gives the protein CASSTPAGAASNTGELFF.

The chain is built from TRBV5-1 and TRBJ1-1, with 9 bases that match TRBD1. V trimming: 3 bases; J trimming: 5 bases; junction bases outside the gene matches: 2. The germline V gene has CDR1 SGHRS and CDR2 YFSETQ. The CDR3 spans 13 residues. The CDR3 DNA is TGCGCCAGCAGCTGGGGGACAGGGACTGAAGCTTTCTTT. As protein: CASSWGTGTEAFF.

The count of this clone is one. The rearrangement links TRBV6-5 to TRBJ2-7; D possibly corresponds to TRBD1 (5 bases). The CDR3 has 14 amino acids. Per the germline V gene, CDR1 is MNHEY and CDR2 is SVGAGI. V shed 10 bases and J shed 0 bases, with 16 bases lying between them. CDR3 DNA sequence: TGTGCCATTAAGGGGCAGTTAAACTCCTACGAGCAGTACTTC. Translating gives CAIKGQLNSYEQYF.

The J gene is TRBJ1-4, the V gene TRBV10-3; no reliable D call. Germline V lookup: CDR1 ENHRY, CDR2 SYGVKD. Between the trimmed V and J ends, which lost 11 bases and 15 bases, there was a span of 22 bases. The CDR3 covers 12 residues. CDR3 DNA: TGTGCCCCCCCCCTCCCCGCCGGAGGGATGTTTTTT. Translated, it gives CAPPLPAGGMFF.

The genes are TRBV7-6 and TRBJ1-1; D remains unclear. This CDR3 comprises 13 residues. Deletions cut 2 bases from V and 1 base from J, with 5 bases between. The germline CDR1 and CDR2 sequences are SGHVS and FNYEAQ. The CDR3 nucleotides are TGTGCCAGCAGCTTACAGGAGAACACTGAAGCTTTCTTT. It encodes CASSLQENTEAFF.

The J gene is TRBJ2-1, the V gene TRBV11-3, with D perhaps matching TRBD2 (5 bases). From germline, CDR1 is SGHNT and CDR2 YENEEA. The CDR3 loop spans 17 amino acids. Trimming took off 1 base at V and 0 bases at J, with 13 bases between the two ends. The CDR3 DNA sequence: TGTGCCAGCAGCTTAGTACCCCCGGGGAGCTCCTACAATGAGCAGTTCTTC. It yields the protein CASSLVPPGSSYNEQFF.

This chain links TRBV2 with TRBJ1-6; 7 bases agree with TRBD1. The CDR3 is 15 amino acids. Germline lookup yields CDR1 SNHLY and CDR2 FYNNEI. The ends lost 6 bases at V and 7 bases at J; junction bases unmatched: 9. This chain's CDR3 is CASSEFGQVNSPLHF. CDR3 DNA: TGTGCCAGCAGCGAATTTGGACAGGTGAATTCACCCCTCCACTTT.

V usage is TRBV10-3 and J usage is TRBJ2-3; tentatively, D is TRBD2 (7 bases). V dropped 2 bases and J dropped 3 bases, with 12 bases sitting between them. This CDR3 is built from 15 residues. Germline V lookup: CDR1 ENHRY, CDR2 SYGVKD. The CDR3 region is CAISEGGGHTDTQYF. The CDR3 DNA reads as TGTGCCATCAGTGAGGGCGGGGGACATACAGATACGCAGTATTTT.

V and J are TRBV15 and TRBJ1-2; maybe TRBD1 (6 bases). The CDR3 totals 15 residues. Germline assignment: CDR1 LNHNV and CDR2 YYDKDF (reference sequence). Between the trimmed V and J ends, which lost 2 bases and 7 bases, there was a span of 17 bases. The CDR3 sequence is CATSRPATGAGGYTF. For the CDR3, the DNA is TGTGCCACCAGCAGACCCGCGACAGGAGCAGGTGGCTACACCTTC.

The chain couples TRBV9 to TRBJ1-1, with 7 nucleotides matching TRBD1. V shed 4 bases and J 5 bases; nucleotides not matched to a gene: 5. The CDR3 is 13 amino acids. The germline gives CDR1 SGDLS, CDR2 YYNGEE. CDR3 amino acids: CASSLDRETEAFF. The CDR3 coding sequence is TGTGCCAGCAGCCTAGACAGGGAGACTGAAGCTTTCTTT. Combining the CDR3 with reference TRBV9 and TRBJ1-1 gives the whole variable domain DSGVTQTPKHLITATGQRVTLRCSPRSGDLSVYWYQQSLDQGLQFLIQYYNGEERAKGNILERFSAQQFPDLHSELNLSSLELGDSALYFCASSLDRETEAFFGQGTRLTVV.